One sample yielded the 20 T cell receptor beta chains listed below, sequenced in a study of regulatory T cells in long-lasting Graves disease. Time point: persistent/refractory GD, antithyroid drugs over 5 years with positive TRAb. With RNA extracted from PBMCs as input, the TCR library was made. In building TCR beta libraries, iRepertoire HTBI primers were used together with Arm-PCR of CDR3 regions. TCRdb re-called the multiplex PCR reads through MiXCR, storing one row per CDR3 protein. This sample yields fewer than 450,000 distinct CDR3 sequences, of which about 20% are seen a single time; less than 25% belongs to the top ten. This material consisted of peripheral blood mononuclear cells (PBMCs), taken when the disease was refractory, from a patient treated with antithyroid drugs. These receptors came from a female donor with Graves disease.

Many counts were recorded for this clonotype. V gene TRBV3-1 combines with J gene TRBJ1-2, with 9 bases aligning to TRBD1. Trimming took 4 bases from V and 8 from J; bases not matched to a gene: 2. This CDR3 contains 12 residues. CDR1 is LGHDT and CDR2 is YNNKEL in the germline V gene (reference sequence). CDR3 nucleotide sequence: TGTGCCAGCAGCCGGACAGGGGAGGGCTACACCTTC. Translating gives CASSRTGEGYTF.

This clonotype was seen at least ten times. CDR3 bases: TGTGCCAGCAGCCCCCGACAGGACATGAACACTGAAGCTTTCTTT. Protein: CASSPRQDMNTEAFF. The chain couples TRBV7-2 to TRBJ1-1; a weak D match, TRBD1 (6 bases). There are 15 residues in the CDR3. Trimming removed 5 bases from V and 0 bases from J, with 13 bases in between. Per germline, CDR1 SGHTA and CDR2 FQGNSA.

The sample holds many counts of this clonotype. V is TRBV12-3 or TRBV12-4 and J is TRBJ2-7; a weak D match, TRBD2 (5 bases). This CDR3 region has 17 residues. V lost 3 bases, J lost 3 bases, and 21 bases lay in between. The CDR3 region has the DNA TGTGCCAGCAGTTTCTTAGGTACGACGAGGGCCGTCTACGAGCAGTACTTC. Translation gives CASSFLGTTRAVYEQYF.

In this sample, this clonotype turned up a few times. This chain connects TRBV5-4 to TRBJ2-7; 7 bases agree with TRBD2. The CDR3 is 15 residues long. Germline lookup yields CDR1 SGHNT and CDR2 YYREEE (reference sequence). J was trimmed by 7 bases and V by 0 bases; bases with no gene match: 10. The CDR3 DNA sequence: TGTGCCAGCAGCTTGGTGGGACTACCTTCCGGGGAGCAGTACTTC. Encoded protein: CASSLVGLPSGEQYF.

This clonotype occurred many times. The genes are TRBV20-1 and TRBJ1-4, with TRBD1 identical over 8 bases. The CDR3 contains 14 residues. The V gene end was trimmed by 2 bases and the J gene end by 10 bases; junction bases not matched to a gene: 9. Germline V gives CDR1 DFQATT, CDR2 SNEGSKA (reference sequence). CDR3 in DNA: TGCAGTGCTAGATTGGGGACAGGCCTCGGAAAACTGTTTTTT. Translating it yields CSARLGTGLGKLFF.

Comments on this clonotype: A read error may be the cause here, since a much bigger clone is one base away. The chain joins TRBV7-9 to TRBJ2-2, with a possible D match to TRBD1 (6 bases). The V gene's germline CDR1 is SEHNR and CDR2 FQNEAQ (reference sequence). The CDR3 contains 17 residues. CDR3 sequence (DNA): TGTGCCAGCAACTTAGCCCTGAGACAGGCCCTCACCGGGGAGCTGTTTTTT. This sequence encodes CASNLALRQALTGELFF.

The table lists this clonotype with many counts. This sequence joins TRBV28 and TRBJ2-2; 13 bases align to TRBD2. J gave up 1 base and V 10 bases, and 6 bases lay outside the gene matches. The CDR3 is 16 residues long. Germline lookup yields CDR1 MDHEN and CDR2 SYDVKM. For the CDR3, the DNA is TGTGCCACCGGGACTAGCGGGAAGGGGAACACCGGGGAGCTGTTTTTT. Its translation is CATGTSGKGNTGELFF.

This chain uses TRBV19 with TRBJ1-1, with D uncertain. The CDR3 has 10 residues. Trimming removed 6 bases from V and 12 bases from J, with 11 bases in between. CDR1 and CDR2 (germline): LNHDA, SQIVND (reference sequence). CDR3 sequence (DNA): TGTGCCAGTAGCAGTGTCGGGACTTTCTTT. It specifies CASSSVGTFF.

The gene calls are TRBV12-3 or TRBV12-4 and TRBJ1-1; 9 positions match TRBD1. This CDR3 is built from 16 residues. Trimming at V came to 1 base and at J to 5 bases, leaving 8 bases not matched to a gene. CDR3 residues: CASSLGPGTGRTEAFF. CDR3 nucleotide sequence: TGTGCCAGCAGTTTAGGGCCTGGGACAGGGCGGACTGAAGCTTTCTTT.

The chain has TRBV30 and TRBJ1-3; D remains unclear. V shed 7 bases and J shed 1 base, with 14 bases lying between them. This CDR3 comprises 14 residues. Germline loops: CDR1 GTSNPN, CDR2 SVGIG (reference sequence). The CDR3 nucleotides are TGTGCCTCCACGGCTACGCCGTCTGGAAACACCATATATTTT. Translating it yields CASTATPSGNTIYF. Combining the CDR3 with reference TRBV30 and TRBJ1-3 gives the whole variable domain SQTIHQWPATLVQPVGSPLSLECTVEGTSNPNLYWYRQAAGRGLQLLFYSVGIGQISSEVPQNLSASRPQDRQFILSSKKLLLSDSGFYLCASTATPSGNTIYFGEGSWLTVV.

This clonotype was recorded a few times. The CDR3 nucleotides are TGTGCCACCAGTGATTTGGGTAGCGACGACCCCAATGAGCAGTTCTTC. Protein sequence: CATSDLGSDDPNEQFF. The chain combines TRBV24-1 with TRBJ2-1; D might be TRBD2 (5 bases). There are 16 residues in the CDR3. In germline, CDR1 is KGHDR, CDR2 SFDVKD. The ends were cut back, 0 bases at V and 6 bases at J, with 14 bases in the middle.

This clonotype has only a few counts. The gene calls are TRBV10-3 and TRBJ1-1, with TRBD1 matching 7 bases. Germline CDR1 reads ENHRY; CDR2 reads SYGVKD. The V segment lost 5 bases and the J segment 7 bases; nucleotides outside the gene matches: 4. The CDR3 has 12 residues. CDR3 nucleotides: TGTGCCATCAGTCCCGGACAGGTTGAAGCTTTCTTT. It encodes CAISPGQVEAFF.

The table lists this clonotype with a few counts. The chain links TRBV9 to TRBJ1-1; no definite D call. The germline V gene has CDR1 SGDLS and CDR2 YYNGEE. The CDR3 totals 13 residues. V was shortened by 0 bases and J by 5 bases, with 8 bases between the two germline ends. Written as DNA, the CDR3 is TGTGCCAGCAGCGTAGAGGTTCAGACTGAAGCTTTCTTT. Its protein is CASSVEVQTEAFF. Full variable domain (remainder filled in from reference TRBV9 and TRBJ1-1): DSGVTQTPKHLITATGQRVTLRCSPRSGDLSVYWYQQSLDQGLQFLIQYYNGEERAKGNILERFSAQQFPDLHSELNLSSLELGDSALYFCASSVEVQTEAFFGQGTRLTVV.

The table lists this clonotype with a few counts. This chain connects TRBV9 to TRBJ2-2, with D uncertain. Trimming removed 0 bases at V and 2 bases at J, with 5 bases between. The CDR3 sequence is 14 residues long. CDR1 SGDLS and CDR2 YYNGEE come from the germline V gene. Written as DNA, the CDR3 is TGTGCCAGCAGCGTAGCTCGAAACACCGGGGAGCTGTTTTTT. It translates to CASSVARNTGELFF.

The V and J genes are TRBV27 and TRBJ2-7, with 12 bases lining up with TRBD2. The CDR3 consists of 15 residues. Germline values: CDR1 MNHEY, CDR2 SMNVEV (reference sequence). Trimming at V came to 5 bases and at J to 5 bases, leaving 7 bases not matched to a gene. The CDR3 spells CASSPRLAGAHEQYF. The CDR3 bases are TGTGCCAGCAGTCCGAGACTAGCGGGAGCCCACGAGCAGTACTTC.

This clonotype was found many times. J is TRBJ2-7 and V is TRBV28; 9 positions agree with TRBD1. CDR1 MDHEN and CDR2 SYDVKM come from the germline V gene. The trim removed 2 bases at V and 12 bases at J, leaving 5 bases unmatched. This CDR3 region has 12 residues. In DNA, the CDR3 is TGTGCCAGCAGTTTAATGGGACAGGGATCGTACTTC. This translates into CASSLMGQGSYF.

The J gene is TRBJ2-7, the V gene TRBV10-3; no clear D gene. V lost 2 bases and J lost 7, with 24 bases in between. From germline, CDR1 is ENHRY and CDR2 SYGVKD. The CDR3 runs 17 residues. Here the CDR3 DNA reads TGTGCCATCAGTGAGCCATACAACACAGTGAGCCCTAAGGAGCAGTACTTC. Protein product: CAISEPYNTVSPKEQYF.

This clonotype was seen once. At one boundary the junction diverges from the germline segment, which might be a read error. CDR3 sequence (DNA): TGTGCCAGCTCACCCTCAACTAGCGGACAATCCTCCTACGAGCAGTACTTC. Amino acid sequence: CASSPSTSGQSSYEQYF. The V and J genes are TRBV5-1 and TRBJ2-7; TRBD2 matches at 8 bases. The CDR3 runs to 17 residues. Germline V gene data show CDR1 as SGHRS and CDR2 as YFSETQ.

The V call is TRBV10-3, the J call TRBJ1-6; D ambiguous. The germline V gene encodes CDR1 ENHRY and CDR2 SYGVKD. This CDR3 is 15 amino acids long. V gave up 8 bases and J gave up 7 bases, with 18 bases separating them. The CDR3 DNA sequence: TGTGCCATCTCCCGGGCTCCTCATCAAAATTCACCCCTCCACTTT. As protein: CAISRAPHQNSPLHF.

The rearrangement links TRBV7-9 to TRBJ2-6, with TRBD2 identical over 10 bases. With 1 base clipped from V and 0 bases from J, the junction kept 9 bases outside the gene matches. This CDR3 region has 20 residues. Per germline, CDR1 SEHNR and CDR2 FQNEAQ (reference sequence). The CDR3: CASSLVTTSGKFSGANVLTF. In DNA form, the CDR3 reads TGTGCCAGCAGCTTAGTGACTACTAGCGGGAAATTCTCTGGGGCCAACGTCCTGACTTTC.